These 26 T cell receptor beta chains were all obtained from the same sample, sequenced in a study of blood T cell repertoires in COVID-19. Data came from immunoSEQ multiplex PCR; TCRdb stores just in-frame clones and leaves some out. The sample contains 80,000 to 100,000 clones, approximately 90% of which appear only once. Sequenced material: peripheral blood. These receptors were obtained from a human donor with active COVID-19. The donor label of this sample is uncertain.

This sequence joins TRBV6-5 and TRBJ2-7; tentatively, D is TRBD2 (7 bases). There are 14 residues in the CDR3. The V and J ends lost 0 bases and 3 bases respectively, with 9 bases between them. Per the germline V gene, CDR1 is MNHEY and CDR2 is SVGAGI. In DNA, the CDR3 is TGTGCCAGCAGTTACTCAGGGGGGGGCTACGAGCAGTACTTC. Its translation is CASSYSGGGYEQYF.

The CDR3 region is CASSFGAAGGNYEQYF. DNA of the CDR3: TGTGCCAGCAGCTTCGGAGCGGCGGGGGGAAACTACGAGCAGTACTTC. This chain uses TRBV5-6 with TRBJ2-7; TRBD2 aligns across 8 bases. V was pared by 2 bases and J by 3 bases, with 10 bases of the junction left unmatched. Germline CDR1 reads SGHDT; CDR2 reads YYEEEE. This CDR3 has 16 residues.

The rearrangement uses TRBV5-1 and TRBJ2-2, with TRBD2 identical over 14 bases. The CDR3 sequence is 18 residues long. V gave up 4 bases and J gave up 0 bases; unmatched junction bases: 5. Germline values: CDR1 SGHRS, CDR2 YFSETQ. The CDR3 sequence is CASSHRTSGGPNTGELFF. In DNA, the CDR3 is TGCGCCAGCAGCCATAGGACTAGCGGGGGGCCGAACACCGGGGAGCTGTTTTTT. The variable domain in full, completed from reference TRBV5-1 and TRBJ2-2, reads KAGVTQTPRYLIKTRGQQVTLSCSPISGHRSVSWYQQTPGQGLQFLFEYFSETQRNKGNFPGRFSGRQFSNSRSEMNVSTLELGDSALYLCASSHRTSGGPNTGELFFGEGSRLTVL.

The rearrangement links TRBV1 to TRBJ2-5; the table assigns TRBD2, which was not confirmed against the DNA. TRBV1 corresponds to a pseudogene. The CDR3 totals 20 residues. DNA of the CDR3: TGCACCAGCAGCCAAGCGGAGTCTAGCGGGGGGGCCGGGGGACAAGAGACCCAGTACTTC. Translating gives CTSSQAESSGGAGGQETQYF.

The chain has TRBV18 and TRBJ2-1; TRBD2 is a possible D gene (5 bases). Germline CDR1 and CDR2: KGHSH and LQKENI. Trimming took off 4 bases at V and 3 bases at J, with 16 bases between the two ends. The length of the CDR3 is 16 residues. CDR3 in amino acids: CASSLSLARSYNEQFF. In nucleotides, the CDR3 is TGTGCCAGCTCACTCTCGCTAGCTCGGAGCTACAATGAGCAGTTCTTC.

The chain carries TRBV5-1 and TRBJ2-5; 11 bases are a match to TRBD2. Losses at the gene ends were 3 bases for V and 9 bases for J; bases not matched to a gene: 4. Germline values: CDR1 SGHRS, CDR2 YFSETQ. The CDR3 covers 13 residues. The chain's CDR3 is CASSSLTSGAQYF. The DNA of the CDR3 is TGCGCCAGCAGCTCCCTGACTAGCGGGGCCCAGTACTTC. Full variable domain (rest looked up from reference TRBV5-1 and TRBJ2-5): KAGVTQTPRYLIKTRGQQVTLSCSPISGHRSVSWYQQTPGQGLQFLFEYFSETQRNKGNFPGRFSGRQFSNSRSEMNVSTLELGDSALYLCASSSLTSGAQYFGPGTRLLVL.

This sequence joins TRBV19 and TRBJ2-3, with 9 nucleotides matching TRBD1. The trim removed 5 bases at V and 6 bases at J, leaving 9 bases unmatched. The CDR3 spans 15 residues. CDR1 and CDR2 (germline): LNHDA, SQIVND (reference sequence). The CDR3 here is CASSVRDREGDTQYF. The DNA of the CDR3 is TGTGCCAGTAGTGTACGGGACAGGGAGGGGGATACGCAGTATTTT.

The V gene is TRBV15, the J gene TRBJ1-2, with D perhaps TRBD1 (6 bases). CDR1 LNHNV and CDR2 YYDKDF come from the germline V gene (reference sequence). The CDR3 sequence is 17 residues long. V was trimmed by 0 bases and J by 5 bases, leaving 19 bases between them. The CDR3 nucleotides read TGTGCCACCAGCAGAGACCCCTTGGACCTTACAGGGTATGGCTACACCTTC. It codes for CATSRDPLDLTGYGYTF.

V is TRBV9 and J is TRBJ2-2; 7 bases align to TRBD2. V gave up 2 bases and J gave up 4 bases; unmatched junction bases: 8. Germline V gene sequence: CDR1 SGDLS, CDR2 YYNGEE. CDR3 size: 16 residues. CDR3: CASSVLQGGGTGELFF. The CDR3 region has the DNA TGTGCCAGCAGCGTTCTCCAGGGCGGGGGCACCGGGGAGCTGTTTTTT.

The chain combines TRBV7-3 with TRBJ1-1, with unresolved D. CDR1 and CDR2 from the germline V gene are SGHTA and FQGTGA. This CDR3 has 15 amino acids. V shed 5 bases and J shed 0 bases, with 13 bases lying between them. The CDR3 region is CASSPSGNMNTEAFF. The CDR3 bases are TGTGCCAGCAGCCCATCGGGGAATATGAACACTGAAGCTTTCTTT.

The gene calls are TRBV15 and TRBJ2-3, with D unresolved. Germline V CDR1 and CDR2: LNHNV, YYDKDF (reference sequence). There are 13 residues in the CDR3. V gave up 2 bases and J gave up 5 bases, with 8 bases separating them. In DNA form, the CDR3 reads TGTGCCACCAGCAGAAAGAGAGGAGATACGCAGTATTTT. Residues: CATSRKRGDTQYF.

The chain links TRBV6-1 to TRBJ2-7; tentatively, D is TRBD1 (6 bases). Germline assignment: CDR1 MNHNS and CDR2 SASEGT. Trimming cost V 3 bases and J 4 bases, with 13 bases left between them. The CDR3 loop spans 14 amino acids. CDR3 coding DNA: TGTGCCAGCAGTGATGGGTTCAGGGGATACGAGCAGTACTTC. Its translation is CASSDGFRGYEQYF.

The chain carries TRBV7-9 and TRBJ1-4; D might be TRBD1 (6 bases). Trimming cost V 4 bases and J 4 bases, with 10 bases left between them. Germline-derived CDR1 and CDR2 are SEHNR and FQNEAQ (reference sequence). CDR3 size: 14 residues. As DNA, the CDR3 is TGTGCCAGCAGCTCAACAGGGATTAATGAAAAACTGTTTTTT. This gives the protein CASSSTGINEKLFF.

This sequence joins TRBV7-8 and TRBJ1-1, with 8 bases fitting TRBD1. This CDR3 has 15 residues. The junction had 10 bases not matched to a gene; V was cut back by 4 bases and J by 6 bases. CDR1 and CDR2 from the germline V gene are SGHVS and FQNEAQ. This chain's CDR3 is CASSWDRRLGPEAFF. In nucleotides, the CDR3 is TGTGCCAGCAGCTGGGACAGGCGGCTGGGTCCTGAAGCTTTCTTT.

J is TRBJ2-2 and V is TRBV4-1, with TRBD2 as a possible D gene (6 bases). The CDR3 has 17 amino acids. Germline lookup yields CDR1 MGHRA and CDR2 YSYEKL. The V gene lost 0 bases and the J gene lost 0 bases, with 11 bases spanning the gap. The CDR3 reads CASSQDGTLANTGELFF. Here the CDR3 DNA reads TGCGCCAGCAGCCAAGATGGGACTCTAGCGAACACCGGGGAGCTGTTTTTT.

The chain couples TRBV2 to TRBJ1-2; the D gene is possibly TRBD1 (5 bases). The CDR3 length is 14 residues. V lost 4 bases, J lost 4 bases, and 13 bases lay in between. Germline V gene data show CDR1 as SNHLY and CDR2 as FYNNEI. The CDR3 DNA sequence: TGTGCCAGCAGTGTGTCTCAGGGCGCCTATGGCTACACCTTC. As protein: CASSVSQGAYGYTF.

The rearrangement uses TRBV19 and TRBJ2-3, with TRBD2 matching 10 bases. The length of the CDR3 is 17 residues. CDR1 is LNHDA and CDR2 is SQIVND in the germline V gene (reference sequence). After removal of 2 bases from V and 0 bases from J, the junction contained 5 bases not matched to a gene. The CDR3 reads CASSILAGATSTDTQYF. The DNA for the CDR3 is TGTGCCAGTAGTATACTAGCGGGGGCCACTAGCACAGATACGCAGTATTTT.

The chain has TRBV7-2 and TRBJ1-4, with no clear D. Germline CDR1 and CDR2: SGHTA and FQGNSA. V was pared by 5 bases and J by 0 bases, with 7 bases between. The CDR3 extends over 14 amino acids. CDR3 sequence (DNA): TGTGCCAGCAGCCCAGGATCAACTAATGAAAAACTGTTTTTT. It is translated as CASSPGSTNEKLFF.

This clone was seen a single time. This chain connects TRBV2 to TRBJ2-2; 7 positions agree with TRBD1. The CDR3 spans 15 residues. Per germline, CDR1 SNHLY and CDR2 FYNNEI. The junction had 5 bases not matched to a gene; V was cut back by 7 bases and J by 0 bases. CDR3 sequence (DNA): TGTGCCAGCACGGGGACAGCCTCGAACACCGGGGAGCTGTTTTTT. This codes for CASTGTASNTGELFF.

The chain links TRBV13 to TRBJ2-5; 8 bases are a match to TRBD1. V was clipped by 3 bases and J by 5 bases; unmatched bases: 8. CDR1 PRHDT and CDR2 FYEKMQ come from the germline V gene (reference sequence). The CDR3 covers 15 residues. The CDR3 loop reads CASSFTTGGPETQYF. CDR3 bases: TGTGCCAGCAGCTTTACCACAGGGGGTCCTGAGACCCAGTACTTC.

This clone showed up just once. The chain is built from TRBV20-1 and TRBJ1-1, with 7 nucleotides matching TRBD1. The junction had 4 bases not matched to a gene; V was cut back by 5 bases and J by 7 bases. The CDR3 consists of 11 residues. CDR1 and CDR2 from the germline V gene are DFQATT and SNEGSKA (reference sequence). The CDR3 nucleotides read TGCAGTGCTCCGGACAGGCATGAAGCTTTCTTT. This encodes CSAPDRHEAFF.

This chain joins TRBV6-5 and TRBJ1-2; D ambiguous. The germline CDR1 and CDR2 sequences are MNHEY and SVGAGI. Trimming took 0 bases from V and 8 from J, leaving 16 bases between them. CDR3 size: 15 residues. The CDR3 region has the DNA TGTGCCAGCAGTTACTCGACTTTGGCTAAAAAAGGCTACACCTTC. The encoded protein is CASSYSTLAKKGYTF.

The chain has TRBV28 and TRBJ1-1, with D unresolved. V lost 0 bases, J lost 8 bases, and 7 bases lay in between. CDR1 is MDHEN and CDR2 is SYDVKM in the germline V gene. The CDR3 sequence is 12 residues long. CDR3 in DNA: TGTGCCAGCAGTTTATGGGGAGTGGAAGCTTTCTTT. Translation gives CASSLWGVEAFF.

As DNA, the CDR3 is TGTGCCAGCAGGGAAAGGACTAGCGGGGGGGCATACACAGATACGCAGTATTTT. It encodes CASRERTSGGAYTDTQYF. This chain connects TRBV2 to TRBJ2-3; 15 bases match TRBD2. Per the germline V gene, CDR1 is SNHLY and CDR2 is FYNNEI. Trimming took 6 bases from V and 2 from J; bases not matched to a gene: 9. The CDR3 is made up of 18 amino acids.

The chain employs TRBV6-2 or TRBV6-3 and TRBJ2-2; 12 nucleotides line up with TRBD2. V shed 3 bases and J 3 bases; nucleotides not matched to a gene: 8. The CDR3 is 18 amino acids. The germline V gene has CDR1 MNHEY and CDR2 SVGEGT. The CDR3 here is CASSYQLAGGTHTGELFF. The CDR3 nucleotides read TGTGCCAGCAGTTATCAACTAGCGGGGGGTACCCACACCGGGGAGCTGTTTTTT.

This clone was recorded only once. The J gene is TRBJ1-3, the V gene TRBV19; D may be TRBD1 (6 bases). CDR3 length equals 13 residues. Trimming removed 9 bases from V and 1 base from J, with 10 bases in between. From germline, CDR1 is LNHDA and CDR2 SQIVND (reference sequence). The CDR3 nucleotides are TGTGCCAGCGAGAGGGGGTCTGGAAACACCATATATTTT. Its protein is CASERGSGNTIYF.